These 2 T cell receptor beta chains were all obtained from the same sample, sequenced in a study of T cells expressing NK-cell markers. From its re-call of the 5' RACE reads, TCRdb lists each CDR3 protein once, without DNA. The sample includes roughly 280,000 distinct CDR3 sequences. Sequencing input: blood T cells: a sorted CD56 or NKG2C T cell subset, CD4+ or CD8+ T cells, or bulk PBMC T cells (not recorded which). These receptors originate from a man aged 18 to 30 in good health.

The CDR3 loop reads CASSDRQGGEAFF. The rearrangement links TRBV6-1 to TRBJ1-1; TCRdb's assignment of TRBD1 cannot be checked, as there is no DNA. CDR1 is MNHNS, CDR2 SASEGT, per germline. CDR3 size: 13 residues.

CDR3 region: CSQAGSYQETQYF. The chain is built from TRBV29-1 and TRBJ2-5; TCRdb calls TRBD2, which cannot be checked without DNA. Germline CDR1 is SQVTM and CDR2 is ANQGSEA. The CDR3 runs 13 residues. Combining the CDR3 with reference TRBV29-1 and TRBJ2-5 gives the whole variable domain SAVISQKPSRDICQRGTSLTIQCQVDSQVTMMFWYRQQPGQSLTLIATANQGSEATYESGFVIDKFPISRPNLTFSTLTVSNMSPEDSSIYLCSQAGSYQETQYFGPGTRLLVL.